Only a few counts were recorded for the clone carrying this T cell receptor (beta chain). The antigen is undetermined. Attachment of unique molecular identifiers to individual cDNA molecules was performed. In TCRdb, the 5' RACE reads were re-called with MiXCR into one record per CDR3 protein. The sample contains about 64,000 distinct CDR3 sequences, 18% of which appear only once. The sample belongs to a study of early T cells in non-severe SARS-CoV-2 infection. In the study overall: Bulk RNA taken from unsorted whole blood was sequenced, leaving chains unpaired. Overall study findings and caveats: Using VDJdb, the matching emphasized anti-spike CD8 responses while missing private and CD4 specificities.

V was clipped by 5 bases and J by 6 bases; unmatched bases: 4. The germline CDR1 and CDR2 sequences are MDHEN and SYDVKM. The CDR3 runs 15 residues. The receptor comes from an adult who was a healthcare worker with PCR-confirmed SARS-CoV-2 infection or an uninfected control (not recorded which). The rearrangement uses TRBV28 and TRBJ1-6; 10 bases line up with TRBD1. The sequenced sample was whole blood, obtained at baseline. CDR3 DNA sequence: TGTGCCAGCAGTCCCCGGGACAGGGGTAATTCACCCCTCCACTTT. Amino acid sequence: CASSPRDRGNSPLHF.